These 15 T cell receptor beta chains were sequenced from one sample in a study of circulating CD8 cells and anti-PD-1 response in melanoma. The QIAseq Immune Repertoire TCR panel built the libraries from approximately 15 ng of total RNA. Via MiXCR, TCRdb re-called the reads, giving one row per CDR3 protein. The data show more than 850 distinct CDR3 sequences, with approximately 8.2% seen just once and approximately 6% held by the top ten. Four subsets defined by PD-1 and/or TIGIT were sorted from live CD3+CD8+TCRalphabeta+ cells. Sequencing was performed on CD8+ T cells from PBMCs, taken at baseline or after one month of anti-PD-1 therapy (not recorded which). These receptors were obtained from a human donor with melanoma.

This clonotype is large within its sample. The chain carries TRBV5-6 and TRBJ2-1; D call uncertain. Deletions cut 0 bases from V and 5 bases from J, with 3 bases between. The germline V gene encodes CDR1 SGHDT and CDR2 YYEEEE. This CDR3 spans 12 amino acids. In DNA, the CDR3 is TGTGCCAGCAGCTTGGGGGACAATGAGCAGTTCTTC. It codes for CASSLGDNEQFF. Full variable domain (outside the CDR3, taken from reference TRBV5-6 and TRBJ2-1): DAGVTQSPTHLIKTRGQQVTLRCSPKSGHDTVSWYQQALGQGPQFIFQYYEEEERQRGNFPDRFSGHQFPNYSSELNVNALLLGDSALYLCASSLGDNEQFFGPGTRLTVL.

Relative to its sample, this clonotype is medium-sized (0.01 to 0.1%). The chain employs TRBV20-1 and TRBJ1-1; 10 bases are shared with TRBD1. Trimming removed 3 bases from V and 4 bases from J; junction bases left unmatched: 5. Germline-derived CDR1 and CDR2 are DFQATT and SNEGSKA (reference sequence). The CDR3 totals 14 residues. The CDR3 loop reads CSARAGTGVTEAFF. CDR3 in DNA: TGCAGTGCTAGGGCCGGGACAGGGGTCACTGAAGCTTTCTTT.

This clonotype is medium-sized in the sample. The chain recombines TRBV13 with TRBJ2-7; D tentatively fits TRBD1 or TRBD2 (5 bases each). V lost 1 base and J lost 3, with 13 bases in between. The germline gives CDR1 PRHDT, CDR2 FYEKMQ (reference sequence). CDR3 length: 15 amino acids. CDR3 sequence (DNA): TGTGCCAGCAGCTTAGTGTGGGACGGCGGCTACGAGCAGTACTTC. This translates into CASSLVWDGGYEQYF.

The chain recombines TRBV19 with TRBJ2-2, with TRBD1 matching over 7 bases. From germline, CDR1 is LNHDA and CDR2 SQIVND (reference sequence). V trimming: 3 bases; J trimming: 3 bases; junction bases outside the gene matches: 1. The CDR3 has 14 amino acids. The CDR3 sequence: CASSMTGYTGELFF. CDR3 DNA: TGTGCCAGTAGTATGACAGGGTACACCGGGGAGCTGTTTTTT.

This clonotype is classed as medium-sized (0.01 to 0.1%). The chain is built from TRBV27 and TRBJ2-7; D gene ambiguous. The CDR3 consists of 12 residues. Germline V lookup: CDR1 MNHEY, CDR2 SMNVEV (reference sequence). V shed 6 bases and J shed 6 bases, with 12 bases lying between them. CDR3 amino acids: CASSSTPGEQYF. CDR3 coding DNA: TGTGCCAGCAGCTCTACCCCGGGCGAGCAGTACTTC.

This clonotype qualifies as medium-sized. The chain uses TRBV20-1 and TRBJ2-1; D is unresolved. The germline gives CDR1 DFQATT, CDR2 SNEGSKA (reference sequence). V lost 2 bases, J lost 6 bases, and 14 bases lay in between. The CDR3 totals 14 residues. CDR3 bases: TGCAGTGCTAGACTCTTAAGCAATTTCAATGAGCAGTTCTTC. It encodes CSARLLSNFNEQFF.

Points on this clonotype: This could be a read error, since a much larger clone is one nucleotide away. This chain connects TRBV19 to TRBJ2-1, with D possibly matching TRBD2 (7 bases). CDR3 size: 14 residues. CDR1 is LNHDA, CDR2 SQIVND, per germline (reference sequence). This chain's CDR3 is CATQRTGGYSEQFF. In DNA form, the CDR3 reads TGTGCCACTCAGAGGACGGGGGGCTACAGTGAGCAGTTCTTC.

Relative to its sample, this clonotype is large. The rearrangement joins TRBV29-1 to TRBJ2-1, with TRBD2 matching 11 bases. The CDR3 runs to 16 residues. Unmatched junction bases numbered 11, after V lost 7 bases and J lost 3 bases. Per the germline V gene, CDR1 is SQVTM and CDR2 is ANQGSEA. The CDR3 loop reads CSGRSSGGPYYNEQFF. DNA for the CDR3: TGCAGCGGGAGGTCTAGCGGGGGGCCATACTACAATGAGCAGTTCTTC.

By share, this clonotype ranks as large. The rearrangement joins TRBV19 to TRBJ2-7; 7 nucleotides line up with TRBD1. V dropped 4 bases and J dropped 2; count of bases not matched to a gene: 2. CDR1 is LNHDA, CDR2 SQIVND, per germline (reference sequence). This CDR3 is built from 13 residues. CDR3 in amino acids: CASSSTGAYEQYF. The CDR3 nucleotides are TGTGCCAGTAGTAGCACAGGGGCCTACGAGCAGTACTTC.

In regard to this clonotype: The final CDR3 position lacks the conserved phenylalanine or tryptophan, pointing to a likely read error. The chain has TRBV19 and TRBJ2-7; 7 positions match TRBD2. Germline lookup yields CDR1 LNHDA and CDR2 SQIVND (reference sequence). CDR3 length: 12 residues. The CDR3 coding sequence is TGTGCTAGTAGTGGGGGAGGGCTCGAGCAGTACATC. It yields the protein CASSGGGLEQYI.

Details on this clonotype: One junction end does not reproduce the germline sequence, and a read error may be involved. The chain recombines TRBV2 with TRBJ2-7; D ambiguous. The CDR3 length is 12 residues. Germline CDR1 and CDR2: SNHLY and FYNNEI. The CDR3 protein is CAMIGASYEQYF. The CDR3 coding sequence is TGTGCCATGATAGGAGCCTCCTACGAGCAGTATTTC.

This clonotype is labeled large. The V call is TRBV29-1, the J call TRBJ2-3, with a possible D match to TRBD1 (6 bases). Germline V gene lookup returns CDR1 SQVTM and CDR2 ANQGSEA. The V gene lost 5 bases and the J gene lost 2 bases, with 11 bases spanning the gap. This CDR3 contains 13 residues. DNA of the CDR3: TGCAGCGTTCCAGGGGAGAACACAGATACGCAGTATTTT. Protein sequence: CSVPGENTDTQYF.

This clonotype is categorized as medium-sized. This rearrangement joins TRBV19 to TRBJ2-5; D possibly corresponds to TRBD2 (5 bases). CDR3 size: 13 residues. In germline, CDR1 is LNHDA, CDR2 SQIVND (reference sequence). Trimming cost V 7 bases and J 2 bases, with 11 bases left between them. The CDR3 loop is CASKSGGQETQYF. The DNA of the CDR3 is TGTGCCAGTAAGAGCGGCGGGCAAGAGACCCAGTACTTC.

This clonotype qualifies as large. The chain carries TRBV6-5 and TRBJ2-1; D uncertain. The germline V and J ends were trimmed by 5 bases and 5 bases, with 10 bases remaining between them. This CDR3 is 13 amino acids long. Germline V CDR1 and CDR2: MNHEY, SVGAGI. In DNA form, the CDR3 reads TGTGCCAGCAGTGACGGGTATCACAATGAGCAGTTCTTC. As protein: CASSDGYHNEQFF.

In its sample, this clonotype is medium-sized (0.01 to 0.1%). The V and J genes are TRBV6-1 and TRBJ1-2, with D tentatively TRBD1 (6 bases). Between the trimmed V and J ends, which lost 4 bases and 4 bases, there was a span of 13 bases. CDR1 and CDR2 from the germline V gene are MNHNS and SASEGT. The CDR3 contains 14 residues. This CDR3 reads CASSGLGAVYGYTF. DNA of the CDR3: TGTGCCAGCAGTGGCCTGGGGGCGGTCTATGGCTACACCTTC.